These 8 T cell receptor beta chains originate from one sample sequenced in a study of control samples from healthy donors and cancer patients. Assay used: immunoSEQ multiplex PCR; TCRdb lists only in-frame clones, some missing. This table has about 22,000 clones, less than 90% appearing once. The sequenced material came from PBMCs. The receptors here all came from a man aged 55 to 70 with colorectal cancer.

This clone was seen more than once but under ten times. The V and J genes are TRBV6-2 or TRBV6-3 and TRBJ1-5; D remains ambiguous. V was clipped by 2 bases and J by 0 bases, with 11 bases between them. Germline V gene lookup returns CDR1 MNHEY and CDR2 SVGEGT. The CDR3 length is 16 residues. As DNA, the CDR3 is TGTGCCAGCAGTTACCCCCGGGGAAATAGCAATCAGCCCCAGCATTTT. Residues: CASSYPRGNSNQPQHF.

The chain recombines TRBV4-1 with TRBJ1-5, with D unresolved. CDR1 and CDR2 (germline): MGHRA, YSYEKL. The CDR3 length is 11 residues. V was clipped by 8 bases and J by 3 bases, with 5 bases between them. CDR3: CASGDNQPQHF. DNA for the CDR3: TGCGCCAGCGGAGACAATCAGCCCCAGCATTTT.

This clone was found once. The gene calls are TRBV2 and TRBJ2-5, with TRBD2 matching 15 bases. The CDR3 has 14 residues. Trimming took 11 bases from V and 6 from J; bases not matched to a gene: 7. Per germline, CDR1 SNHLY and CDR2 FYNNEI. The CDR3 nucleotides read TGTGCCTCTTGGACTAGCGGGGGGGCGAAGACCCAGTACTTC. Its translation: CASWTSGGAKTQYF.

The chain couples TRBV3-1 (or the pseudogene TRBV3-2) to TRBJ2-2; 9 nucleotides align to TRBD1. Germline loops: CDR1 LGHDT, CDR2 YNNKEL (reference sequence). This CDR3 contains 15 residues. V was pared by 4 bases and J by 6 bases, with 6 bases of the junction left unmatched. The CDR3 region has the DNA TGTGCCAGCAGCCTAAGGACAGGGGTCGCCGGGGAGCTGTTTTTT. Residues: CASSLRTGVAGELFF.

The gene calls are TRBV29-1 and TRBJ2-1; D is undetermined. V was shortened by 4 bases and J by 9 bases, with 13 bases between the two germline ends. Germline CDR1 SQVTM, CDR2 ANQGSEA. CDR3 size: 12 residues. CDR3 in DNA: TGCAGCGTTGGGACCGACTGGAGTGAGCAGTTCTTC. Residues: CSVGTDWSEQFF.

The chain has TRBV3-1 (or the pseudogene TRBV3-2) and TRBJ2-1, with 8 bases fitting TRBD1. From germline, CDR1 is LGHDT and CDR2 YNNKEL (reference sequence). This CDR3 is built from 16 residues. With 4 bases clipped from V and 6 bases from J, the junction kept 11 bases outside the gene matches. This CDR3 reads CASSPTGTGLSNEQFF. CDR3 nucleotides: TGTGCCAGCAGCCCTACCGGGACAGGACTTAGCAATGAGCAGTTCTTC.

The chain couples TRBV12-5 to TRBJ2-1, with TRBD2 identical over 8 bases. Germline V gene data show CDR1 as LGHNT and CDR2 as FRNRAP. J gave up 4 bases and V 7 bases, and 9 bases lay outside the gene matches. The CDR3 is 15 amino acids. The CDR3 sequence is CASARSGGAYNEQFF. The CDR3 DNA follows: TGTGCTAGTGCTCGAAGCGGGGGAGCTTACAATGAGCAGTTCTTC.

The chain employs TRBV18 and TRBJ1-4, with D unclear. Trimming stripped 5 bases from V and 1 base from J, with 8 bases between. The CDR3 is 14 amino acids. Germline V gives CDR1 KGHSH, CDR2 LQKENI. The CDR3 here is CASSSLGTNEKLFF. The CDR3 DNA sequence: TGTGCCAGCTCATCACTCGGAACTAATGAAAAACTGTTTTTT.